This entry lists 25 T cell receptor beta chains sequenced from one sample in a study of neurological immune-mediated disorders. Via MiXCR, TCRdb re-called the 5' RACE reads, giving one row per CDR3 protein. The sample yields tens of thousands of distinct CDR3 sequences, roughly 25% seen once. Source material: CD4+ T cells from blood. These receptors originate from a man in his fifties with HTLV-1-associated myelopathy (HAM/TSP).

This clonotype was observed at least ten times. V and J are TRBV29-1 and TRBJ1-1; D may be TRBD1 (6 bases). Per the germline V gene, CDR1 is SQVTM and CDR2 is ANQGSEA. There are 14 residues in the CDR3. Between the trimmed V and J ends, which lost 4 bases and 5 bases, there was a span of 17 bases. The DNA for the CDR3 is TGCAGCGTTGTAAGGGGGGGCCGTTGGACTGAAGCTTTCTTT. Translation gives CSVVRGGRWTEAFF.

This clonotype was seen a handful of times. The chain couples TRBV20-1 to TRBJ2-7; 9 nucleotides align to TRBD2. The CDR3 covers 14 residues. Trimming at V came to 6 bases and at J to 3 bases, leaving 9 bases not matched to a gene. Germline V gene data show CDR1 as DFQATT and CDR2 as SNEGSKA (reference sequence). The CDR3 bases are TGCAGTGCCCAATCGACTAGCGGCGGCTACGAGCAGTACTTC. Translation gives CSAQSTSGGYEQYF.

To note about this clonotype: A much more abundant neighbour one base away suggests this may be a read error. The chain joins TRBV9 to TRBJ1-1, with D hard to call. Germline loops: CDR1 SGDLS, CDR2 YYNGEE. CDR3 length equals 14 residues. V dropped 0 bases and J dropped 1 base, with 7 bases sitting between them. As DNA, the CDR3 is TGTGCCAGCAGCGTAGGCACGGCGAACACTGAAGCTTTCTTT. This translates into CASSVGTANTEAFF.

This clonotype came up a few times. CDR3 sequence (DNA): TGCAGTGCTAGAGATTACAGGGCGGGAGGAAACACCATATATTTT. Its translation is CSARDYRAGGNTIYF. The rearrangement uses TRBV20-1 and TRBJ1-3; TRBD1 might be the D (6 bases). Germline CDR1 is DFQATT and CDR2 is SNEGSKA (reference sequence). With 0 bases removed from V and 4 bases from J, the gap between germline ends came to 13 bases. This CDR3 contains 15 residues.

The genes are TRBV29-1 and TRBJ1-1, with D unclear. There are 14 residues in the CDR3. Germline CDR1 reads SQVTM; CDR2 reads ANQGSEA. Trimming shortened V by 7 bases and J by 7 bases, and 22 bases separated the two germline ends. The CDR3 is CSALHWTVYNEAFF. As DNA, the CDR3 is TGCAGCGCCCTGCACTGGACCGTGTACAATGAAGCTTTCTTT. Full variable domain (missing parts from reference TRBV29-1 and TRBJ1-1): SAVISQKPSRDICQRGTSLTIQCQVDSQVTMMFWYRQQPGQSLTLIATANQGSEATYESGFVIDKFPISRPNLTFSTLTVSNMSPEDSSIYLCSALHWTVYNEAFFGQGTRLTVV.

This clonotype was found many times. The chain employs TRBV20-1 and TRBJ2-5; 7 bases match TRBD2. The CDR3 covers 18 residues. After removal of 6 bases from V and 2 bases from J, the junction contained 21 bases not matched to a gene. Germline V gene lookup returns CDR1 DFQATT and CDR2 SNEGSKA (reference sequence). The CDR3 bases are TGCAGTGCGGGGGGGAGGGGCCTAATAATCAGTGAACAAGAGACCCAGTACTTC. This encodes CSAGGRGLIISEQETQYF.

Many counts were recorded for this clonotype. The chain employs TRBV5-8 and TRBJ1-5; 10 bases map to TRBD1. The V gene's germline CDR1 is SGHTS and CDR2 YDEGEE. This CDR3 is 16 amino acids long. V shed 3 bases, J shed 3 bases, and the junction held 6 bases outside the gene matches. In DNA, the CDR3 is TGTGCCAGCAGCTCCTCCGGGACAGGGGTCAATCAGCCCCAGCATTTT. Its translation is CASSSSGTGVNQPQHF.

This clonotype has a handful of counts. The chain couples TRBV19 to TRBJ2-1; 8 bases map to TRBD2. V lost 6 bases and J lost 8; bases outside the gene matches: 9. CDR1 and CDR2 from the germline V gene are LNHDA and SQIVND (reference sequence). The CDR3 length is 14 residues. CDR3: CASRRAGAGDEQFF. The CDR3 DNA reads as TGTGCCAGTAGGCGAGCGGGAGCCGGGGATGAGCAGTTCTTC.

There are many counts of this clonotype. The CDR3 sequence: CASSPLLGGDEQFF. In DNA, the CDR3 is TGCGCCAGCAGCCCCCTGCTGGGGGGGGATGAGCAGTTCTTC. J is TRBJ2-1 and V is TRBV5-1; 7 positions match TRBD2. Germline values: CDR1 SGHRS, CDR2 YFSETQ. Trimming took 4 bases from V and 8 from J; bases not matched to a gene: 9. The CDR3 contains 14 residues.

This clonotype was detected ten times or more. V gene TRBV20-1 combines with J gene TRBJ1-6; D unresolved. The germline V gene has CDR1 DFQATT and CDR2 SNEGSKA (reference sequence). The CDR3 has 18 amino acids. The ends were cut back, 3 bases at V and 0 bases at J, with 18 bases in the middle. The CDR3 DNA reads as TGCAGTGCTAGCTGGCGGGGTTACGGAAGCTCCTATAATTCACCCCTCCACTTT. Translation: CSASWRGYGSSYNSPLHF.

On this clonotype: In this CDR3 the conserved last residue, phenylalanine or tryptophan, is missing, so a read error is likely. The CDR3, as DNA: TGTGCCAGCAGCTTACACAACGCAGAAGCAGGCTACACCATC. Translation: CASSLHNAEAGYTI. The gene calls are TRBV7-2 and TRBJ1-2, with D hard to call. CDR3 length equals 14 residues. In germline, CDR1 is SGHTA, CDR2 FQGNSA. With 2 bases removed from V and 8 bases from J, the gap between germline ends came to 15 bases.

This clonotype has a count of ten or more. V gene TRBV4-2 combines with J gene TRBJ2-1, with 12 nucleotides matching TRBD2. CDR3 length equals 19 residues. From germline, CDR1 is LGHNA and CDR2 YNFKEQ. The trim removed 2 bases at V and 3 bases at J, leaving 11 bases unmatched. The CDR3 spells CASSQNLASGRAFYNEQFF. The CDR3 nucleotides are TGTGCCAGCAGCCAAAATCTGGCTAGCGGGAGGGCCTTCTACAATGAGCAGTTCTTC.

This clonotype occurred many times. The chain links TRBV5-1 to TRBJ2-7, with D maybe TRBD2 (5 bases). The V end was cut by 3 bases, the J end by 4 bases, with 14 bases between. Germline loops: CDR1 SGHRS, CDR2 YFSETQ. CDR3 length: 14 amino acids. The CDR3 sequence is CASSSSYSDYEQYF. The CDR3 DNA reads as TGCGCCAGCAGCTCTAGCTACTCCGATTACGAGCAGTACTTC.

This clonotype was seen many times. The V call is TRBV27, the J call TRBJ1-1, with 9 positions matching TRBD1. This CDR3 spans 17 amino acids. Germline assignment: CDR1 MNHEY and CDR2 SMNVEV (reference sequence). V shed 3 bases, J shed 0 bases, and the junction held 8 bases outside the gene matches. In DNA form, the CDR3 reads TGTGCCAGCAGTTTCCGGGACAGGGCGGGAATGAACACTGAAGCTTTCTTT. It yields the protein CASSFRDRAGMNTEAFF.

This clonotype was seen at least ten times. Written as DNA, the CDR3 is TGCGCCAGCAGCCTCCGGGACGGGAACCAAGAGACCCAGTACTTC. Its translation: CASSLRDGNQETQYF. This rearrangement joins TRBV5-1 to TRBJ2-5; D may be TRBD1 or TRBD2 (5 bases each). V was trimmed by 4 bases and J by 0 bases, leaving 13 bases between them. The germline gives CDR1 SGHRS, CDR2 YFSETQ. The CDR3 covers 15 residues.

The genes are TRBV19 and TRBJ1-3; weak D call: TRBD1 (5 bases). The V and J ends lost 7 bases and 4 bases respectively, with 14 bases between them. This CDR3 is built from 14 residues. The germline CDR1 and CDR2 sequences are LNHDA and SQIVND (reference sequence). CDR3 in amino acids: CASKQEESGNTIYF. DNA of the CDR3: TGTGCCAGTAAACAGGAGGAGTCCGGAAACACCATATATTTT.

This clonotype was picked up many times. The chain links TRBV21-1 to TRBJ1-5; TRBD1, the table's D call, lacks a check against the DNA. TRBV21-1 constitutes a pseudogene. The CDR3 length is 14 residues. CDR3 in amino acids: CASSLDSGNQPQHF. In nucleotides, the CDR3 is TGTGCCAGCAGTCTAGACAGTGGCAATCAGCCCCAGCATTTT.

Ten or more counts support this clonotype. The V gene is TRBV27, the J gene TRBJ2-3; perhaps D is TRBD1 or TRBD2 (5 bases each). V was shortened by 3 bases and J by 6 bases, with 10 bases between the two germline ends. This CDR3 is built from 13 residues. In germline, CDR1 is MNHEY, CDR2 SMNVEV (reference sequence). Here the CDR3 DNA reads TGTGCCAGCAGTTTCCGGGACGGTGATACGCAGTATTTT. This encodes CASSFRDGDTQYF.

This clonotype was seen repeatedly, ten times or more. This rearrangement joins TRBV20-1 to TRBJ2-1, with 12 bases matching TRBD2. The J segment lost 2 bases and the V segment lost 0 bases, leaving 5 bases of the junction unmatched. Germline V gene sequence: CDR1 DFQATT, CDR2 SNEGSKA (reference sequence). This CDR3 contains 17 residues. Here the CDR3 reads CSARDLRTSGTYNEQFF. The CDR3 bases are TGCAGTGCTAGAGATCTCAGGACTAGCGGGACCTACAATGAGCAGTTCTTC.

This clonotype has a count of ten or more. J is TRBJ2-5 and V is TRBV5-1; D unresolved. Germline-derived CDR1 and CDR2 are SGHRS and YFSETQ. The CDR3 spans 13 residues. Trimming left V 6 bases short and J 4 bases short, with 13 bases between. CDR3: CASTPLALETQYF. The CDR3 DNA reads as TGCGCCAGCACGCCCTTGGCCTTAGAGACCCAGTACTTC.

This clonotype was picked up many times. The CDR3 spells CASSLTSGGNYGYTF. In DNA, the CDR3 is TGCGCCAGCAGCTTGACGTCAGGGGGAAACTATGGCTACACCTTC. The rearrangement joins TRBV5-1 to TRBJ1-2; the match to TRBD1 covers 7 bases. The germline V gene has CDR1 SGHRS and CDR2 YFSETQ. This CDR3 contains 15 residues. V lost 1 base and J lost 2; bases outside the gene matches: 5.

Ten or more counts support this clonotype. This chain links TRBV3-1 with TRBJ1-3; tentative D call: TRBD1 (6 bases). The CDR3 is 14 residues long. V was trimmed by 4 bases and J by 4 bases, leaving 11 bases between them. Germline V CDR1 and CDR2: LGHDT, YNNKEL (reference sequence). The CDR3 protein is CASSLKGHGNTIYF. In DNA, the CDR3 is TGTGCCAGCAGCCTCAAGGGACACGGAAACACCATATATTTT.

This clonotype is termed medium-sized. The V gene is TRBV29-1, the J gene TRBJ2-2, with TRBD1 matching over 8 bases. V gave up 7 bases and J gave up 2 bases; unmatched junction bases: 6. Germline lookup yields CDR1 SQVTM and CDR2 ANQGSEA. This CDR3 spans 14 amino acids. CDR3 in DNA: TGCAGCGGAACGGGACAGGCAAACACCGGGGAGCTGTTTTTT. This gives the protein CSGTGQANTGELFF.

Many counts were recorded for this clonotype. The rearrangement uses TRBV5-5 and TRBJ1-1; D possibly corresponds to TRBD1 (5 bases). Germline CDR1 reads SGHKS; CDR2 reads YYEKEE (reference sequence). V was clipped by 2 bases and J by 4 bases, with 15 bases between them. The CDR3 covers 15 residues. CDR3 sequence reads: CASSFSSSGGTEAFF. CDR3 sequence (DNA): TGTGCCAGCAGCTTTTCGTCCTCCGGGGGCACTGAAGCTTTCTTT.

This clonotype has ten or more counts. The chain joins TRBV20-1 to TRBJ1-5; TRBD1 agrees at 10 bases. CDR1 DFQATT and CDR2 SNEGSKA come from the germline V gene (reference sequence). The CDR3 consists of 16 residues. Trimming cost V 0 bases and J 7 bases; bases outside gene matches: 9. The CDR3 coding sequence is TGCAGTGCTAGAGATTGGGGGACAGGGGTGGGCCAGCCCCAGCATTTT. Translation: CSARDWGTGVGQPQHF.